This TCR beta chain was retrieved from a study of glioma-infiltrating T cells. Germline V gene data show CDR1 as LGHDT and CDR2 as YNNKEL (reference sequence). The CDR3 spans 16 residues. Losses at the gene ends were 5 bases for V and 8 bases for J; bases not matched to a gene: 13. Study-level points and caveats: Above-expected tissue-blood divergence occurred in all gliomas, most in low-grade ones.

This clonotype occurred many times. The antigen remains unidentified. Amplification of TCR alpha and beta CDR3 regions from RNA used iRepertoire nested multiplex PCR. One entry per CDR3 protein, called by TCRdb with MiXCR from the multiplex PCR reads. Counted here are about 180,000 distinct CDR3 sequences, about 40% occurring once; the ten biggest clones make up under 6.5%. The sequencing input was glioma tissue, nonneoplastic brain tissue, or PBMCs (not recorded which). This clonotype originated in a human donor with low-grade glioma or glioblastoma, undergoing nonglioma brain surgery, or in good health (not recorded which). The gene calls are TRBV3-1 and TRBJ1-4, with 8 bases matching TRBD1. The CDR3 loop reads CASSWSQGARFEKLFF. The CDR3 DNA reads TGTGCCAGCAGCTGGAGTCAGGGGGCAAGGTTCGAAAAACTGTTTTTT.